These T cell receptor beta chains were read from a single sample in a study of OX40 agonist ivuxolimab in advanced cancers. The assay was immunoSEQ multiplex PCR, and TCRdb's table has in-frame clones only and misses some. Among about 38,000 clones, roughly 80% were seen once, and the ten largest hold 21%. This specimen consisted of CD4+ or CD8+ T cells sorted from blood, obtained in a trial of the OX40 agonist ivuxolimab. The receptors originated from an adult with an advanced solid tumor such as melanoma, head and neck, liver or kidney cancer. Both conserved end residues are part of each CDR3. D genes are given only for firm matches. Clone size, where shown, is once, few, many, or a class for clones that have expanded.

v_call	d_call	j_call	clone_size	cdr3_length	cdr3_nt	cdr3_aa
TRBV6-1	NA	TRBJ2-4	NA	15	TGTGCCAGCAGACACGACAGGACCGATACAAACATTCAGTACTTC	CASRHDRTDTNIQYF
TRBV9	TRBD1	TRBJ1-6	few	14	TGTGCCAGCAGCCCGGGACAGCCTAATTCACCCCTCCACTTT	CASSPGQPNSPLHF
TRBV18	NA	TRBJ2-2	NA	18	TGTGCCAGCTCACCCAATTTTCCGGGGAGACCGAACACCGGGGAGCTGTTTTTT	CASSPNFPGRPNTGELFF
TRBV28	NA	TRBJ1-5	few	14	TGTGCCAGCAATCGATACAGGGAGGGTCAGCCCCAGCATTTT	CASNRYREGQPQHF
TRBV19	NA	TRBJ2-7	NA	12	TGTGCCACATCTCCCCGAAGGGGCGAGCAGTACTTC	CATSPRRGEQYF
TRBV7-2	TRBD1	TRBJ1-1	NA	15	TGTGCCAGCAGGGCCGACAGGGGGTTGAACACTGAAGCTTTCTTT	CASRADRGLNTEAFF
TRBV5-1	NA	TRBJ1-1	NA	14	TGCGCCAGCAGCTTGGCCGGGGCAGCTGATGAAGCTTTCTTT	CASSLAGAADEAFF
TRBV6-5	TRBD2	TRBJ2-7	NA	15	TGTGCCAGCAGTTACCAAGCGGGAGGTCTCTACGAGCAGTACTTC	CASSYQAGGLYEQYF
TRBV20-1	NA	TRBJ2-3	NA	11	TGCAGGGTGGGGGGCACAGATACGCAGTATTTT	CRVGGTDTQYF
TRBV25-1	NA	TRBJ2-3	NA	16	TGTGCCAGCAGTGAACATACAGGGAAGTTCACAGATACGCAGTATTTT	CASSEHTGKFTDTQYF
TRBV5-1	NA	TRBJ2-7	NA	15	TGCGCCAGCAGCTTGGGGTGGACACAGACCTACGAGCAGTACTTC	CASSLGWTQTYEQYF